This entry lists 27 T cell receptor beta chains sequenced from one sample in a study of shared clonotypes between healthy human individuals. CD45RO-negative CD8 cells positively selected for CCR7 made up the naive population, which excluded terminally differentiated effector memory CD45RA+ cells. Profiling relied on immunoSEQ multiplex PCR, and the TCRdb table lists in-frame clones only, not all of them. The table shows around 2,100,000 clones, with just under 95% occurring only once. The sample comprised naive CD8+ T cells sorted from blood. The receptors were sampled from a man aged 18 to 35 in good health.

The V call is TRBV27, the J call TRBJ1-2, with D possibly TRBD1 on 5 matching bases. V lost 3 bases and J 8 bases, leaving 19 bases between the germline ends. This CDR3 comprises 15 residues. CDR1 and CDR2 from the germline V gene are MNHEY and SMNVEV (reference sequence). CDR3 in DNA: TGTGCCAGCAGTTTGGGGGGTACTCTGATGTCCGGCTACACCTTC. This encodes CASSLGGTLMSGYTF.

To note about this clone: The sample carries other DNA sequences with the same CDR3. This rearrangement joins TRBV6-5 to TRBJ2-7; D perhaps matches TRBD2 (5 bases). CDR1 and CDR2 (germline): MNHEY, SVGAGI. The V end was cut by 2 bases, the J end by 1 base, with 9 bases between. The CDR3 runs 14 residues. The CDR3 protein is CASSYGLGSYEQYF. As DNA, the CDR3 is TGTGCCAGCAGTTACGGACTCGGGTCCTACGAGCAGTACTTC.

CDR3 amino acids: CASSPKGDRNTEAFF. DNA for the CDR3: TGTGCCAGCAGCCCGAAGGGGGACCGAAACACTGAAGCTTTCTTT. The gene calls are TRBV28 and TRBJ1-1, with a weak D call TRBD1 (6 bases). CDR1 is MDHEN, CDR2 SYDVKM, per germline. V was pared by 6 bases and J by 2 bases, with 16 bases between. The CDR3 spans 15 residues.

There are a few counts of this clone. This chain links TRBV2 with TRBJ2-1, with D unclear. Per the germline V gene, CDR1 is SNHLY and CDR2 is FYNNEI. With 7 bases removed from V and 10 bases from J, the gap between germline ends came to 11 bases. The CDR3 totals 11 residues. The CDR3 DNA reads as TGTGCCAGCATGGGAATGGGAGAGCAGTTCTTC. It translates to CASMGMGEQFF.

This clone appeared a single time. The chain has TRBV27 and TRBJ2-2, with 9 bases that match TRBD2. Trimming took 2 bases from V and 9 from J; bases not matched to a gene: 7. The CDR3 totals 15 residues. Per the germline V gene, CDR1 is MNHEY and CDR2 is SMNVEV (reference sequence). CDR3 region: CASSLVLAGPRELFF. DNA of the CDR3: TGTGCCAGCAGTTTAGTCCTAGCGGGGCCACGGGAGCTGTTTTTT.

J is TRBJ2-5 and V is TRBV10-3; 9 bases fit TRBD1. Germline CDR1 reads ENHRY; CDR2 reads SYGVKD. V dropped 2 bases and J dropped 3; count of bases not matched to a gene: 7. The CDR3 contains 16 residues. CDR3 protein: CAISEPRDRAEETQYF. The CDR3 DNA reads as TGTGCCATCAGTGAGCCACGGGACAGGGCCGAAGAGACCCAGTACTTC.

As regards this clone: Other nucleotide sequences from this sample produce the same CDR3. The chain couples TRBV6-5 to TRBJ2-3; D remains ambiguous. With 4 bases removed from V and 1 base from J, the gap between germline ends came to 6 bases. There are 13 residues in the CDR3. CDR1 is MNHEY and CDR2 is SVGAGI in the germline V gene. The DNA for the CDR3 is TGTGCCAGCAGTTTGACGGGCACAGATACGCAGTATTTT. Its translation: CASSLTGTDTQYF.

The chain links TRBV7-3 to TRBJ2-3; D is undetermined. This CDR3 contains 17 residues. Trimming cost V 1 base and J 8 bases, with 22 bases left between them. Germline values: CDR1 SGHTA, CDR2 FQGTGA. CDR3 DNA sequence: TGTGCCAGCAGCTTAAAGGGAAGCCTCCCTTCACCCGGTACGCAGTATTTT. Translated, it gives CASSLKGSLPSPGTQYF.

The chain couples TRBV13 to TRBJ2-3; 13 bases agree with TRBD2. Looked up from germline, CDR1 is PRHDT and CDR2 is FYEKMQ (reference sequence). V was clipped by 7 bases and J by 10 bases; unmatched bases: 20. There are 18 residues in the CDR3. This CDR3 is CASNPDSGLAGVPPSQYF. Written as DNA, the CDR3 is TGTGCCAGCAACCCCGACTCCGGACTAGCGGGAGTTCCCCCCTCGCAGTATTTT.

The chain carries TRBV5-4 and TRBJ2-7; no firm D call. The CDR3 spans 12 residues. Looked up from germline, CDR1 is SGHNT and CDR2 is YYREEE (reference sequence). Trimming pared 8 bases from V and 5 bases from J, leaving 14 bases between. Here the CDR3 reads CASTDGLHEQYF. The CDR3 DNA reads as TGTGCCAGTACGGACGGCCTCCACGAGCAGTACTTC.

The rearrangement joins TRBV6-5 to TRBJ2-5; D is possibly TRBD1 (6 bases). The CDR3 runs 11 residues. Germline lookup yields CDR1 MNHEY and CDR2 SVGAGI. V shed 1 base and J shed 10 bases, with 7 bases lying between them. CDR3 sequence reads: CASSYLGGQYF. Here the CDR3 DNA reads TGTGCCAGCAGTTACTTAGGGGGCCAGTACTTC.

The CDR3 is CASSLDILTTRGDTQYF. The CDR3 DNA sequence: TGTGCCAGCAGCTTAGATATTTTGACAACCCGAGGGGATACGCAGTATTTT. This chain joins TRBV11-2 and TRBJ2-3, with a weak D call TRBD2 (5 bases). Germline-derived CDR1 and CDR2 are SGHAT and FQNNGV. The CDR3 sequence is 17 residues long. The V and J ends lost 0 bases and 6 bases respectively, with 19 bases between them.

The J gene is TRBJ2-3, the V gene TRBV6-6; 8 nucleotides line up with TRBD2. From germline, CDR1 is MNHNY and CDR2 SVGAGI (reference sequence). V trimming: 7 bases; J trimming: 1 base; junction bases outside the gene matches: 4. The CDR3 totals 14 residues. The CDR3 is CASTPGLGTDTQYF. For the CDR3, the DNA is TGTGCCAGCACGCCGGGACTAGGCACAGATACGCAGTATTTT.

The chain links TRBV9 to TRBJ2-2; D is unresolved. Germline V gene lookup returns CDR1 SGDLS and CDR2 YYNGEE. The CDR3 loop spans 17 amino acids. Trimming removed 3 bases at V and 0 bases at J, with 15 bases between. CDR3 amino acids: CASSEQRNEANTGELFF. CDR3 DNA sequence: TGTGCCAGCAGCGAACAGAGAAACGAGGCGAACACCGGGGAGCTGTTTTTT. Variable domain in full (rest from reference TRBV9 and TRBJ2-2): DSGVTQTPKHLITATGQRVTLRCSPRSGDLSVYWYQQSLDQGLQFLIQYYNGEERAKGNILERFSAQQFPDLHSELNLSSLELGDSALYFCASSEQRNEANTGELFFGEGSRLTVL.

Here the CDR3 reads CASTLGAGGTDTQYF. Written as DNA, the CDR3 is TGTGCCAGCACCCTGGGCGCGGGGGGTACAGATACGCAGTATTTT. This chain connects TRBV28 to TRBJ2-3; 8 bases agree with TRBD2. This CDR3 contains 15 residues. CDR1 is MDHEN and CDR2 is SYDVKM in the germline V gene. V gave up 7 bases and J gave up 3 bases; unmatched junction bases: 9.

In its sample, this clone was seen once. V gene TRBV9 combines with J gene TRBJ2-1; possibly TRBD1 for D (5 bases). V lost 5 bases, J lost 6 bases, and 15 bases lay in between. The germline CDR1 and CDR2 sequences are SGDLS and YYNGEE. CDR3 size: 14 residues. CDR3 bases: TGTGCCAGCAGTGCTCAGGGTTCGGGCAATGAGCAGTTCTTC. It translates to CASSAQGSGNEQFF.

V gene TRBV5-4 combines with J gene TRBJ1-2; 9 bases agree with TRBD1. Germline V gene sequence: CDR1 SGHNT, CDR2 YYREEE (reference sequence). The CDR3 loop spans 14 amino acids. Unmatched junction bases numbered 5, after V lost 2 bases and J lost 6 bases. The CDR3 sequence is CASSFTGGGNGYTF. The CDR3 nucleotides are TGTGCCAGCAGCTTCACAGGGGGCGGGAATGGCTACACCTTC.

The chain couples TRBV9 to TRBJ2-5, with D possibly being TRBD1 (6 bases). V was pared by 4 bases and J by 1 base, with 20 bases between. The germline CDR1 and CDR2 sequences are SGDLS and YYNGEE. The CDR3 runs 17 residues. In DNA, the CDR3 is TGTGCCAGCAGCCCCCCGACAGTTGTACAGGGCCAAGAGACCCAGTACTTC. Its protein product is CASSPPTVVQGQETQYF.

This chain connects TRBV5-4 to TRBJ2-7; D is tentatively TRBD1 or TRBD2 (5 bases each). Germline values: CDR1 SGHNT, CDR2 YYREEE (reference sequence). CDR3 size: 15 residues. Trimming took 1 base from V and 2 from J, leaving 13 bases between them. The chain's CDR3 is CASSLLPGRPYEQYF. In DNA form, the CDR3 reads TGTGCCAGCAGCTTGTTACCGGGACGGCCCTACGAGCAGTACTTC.

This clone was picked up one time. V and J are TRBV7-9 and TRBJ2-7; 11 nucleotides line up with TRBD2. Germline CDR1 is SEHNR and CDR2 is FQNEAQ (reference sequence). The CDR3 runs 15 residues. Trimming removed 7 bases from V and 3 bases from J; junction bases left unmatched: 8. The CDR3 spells CASILSGTSGYEQYF. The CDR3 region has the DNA TGTGCCAGCATCCTAAGCGGGACTAGCGGCTACGAGCAGTACTTC.

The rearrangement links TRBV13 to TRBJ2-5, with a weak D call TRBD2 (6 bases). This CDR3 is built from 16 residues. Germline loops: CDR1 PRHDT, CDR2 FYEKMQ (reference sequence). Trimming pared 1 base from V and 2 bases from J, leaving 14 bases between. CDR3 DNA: TGTGCCAGCAGCTTAGTGGAGGGTGGCGGTCAAGAGACCCAGTACTTC. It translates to CASSLVEGGGQETQYF.

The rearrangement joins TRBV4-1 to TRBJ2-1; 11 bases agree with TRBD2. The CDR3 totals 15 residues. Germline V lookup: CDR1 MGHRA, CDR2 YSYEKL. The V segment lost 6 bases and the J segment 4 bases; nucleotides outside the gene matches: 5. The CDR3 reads CASRILAGAYNEQFF. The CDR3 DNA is TGCGCCAGCAGGATACTAGCGGGGGCTTACAATGAGCAGTTCTTC.

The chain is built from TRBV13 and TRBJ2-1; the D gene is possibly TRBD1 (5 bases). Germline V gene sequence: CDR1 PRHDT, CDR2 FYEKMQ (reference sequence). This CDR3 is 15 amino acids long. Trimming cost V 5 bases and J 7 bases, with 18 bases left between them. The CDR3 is CASSPTDIGSNEQFF. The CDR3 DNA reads TGTGCCAGCAGCCCGACGGACATTGGATCTAATGAGCAGTTCTTC.

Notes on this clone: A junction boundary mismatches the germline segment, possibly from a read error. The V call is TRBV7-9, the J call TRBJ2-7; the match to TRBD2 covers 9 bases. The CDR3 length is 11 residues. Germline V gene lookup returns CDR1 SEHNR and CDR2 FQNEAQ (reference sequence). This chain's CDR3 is CASGPIAGEIF. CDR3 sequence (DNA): TGTGCCAGCGGCCCTATAGCGGGAGAAATCTTC.

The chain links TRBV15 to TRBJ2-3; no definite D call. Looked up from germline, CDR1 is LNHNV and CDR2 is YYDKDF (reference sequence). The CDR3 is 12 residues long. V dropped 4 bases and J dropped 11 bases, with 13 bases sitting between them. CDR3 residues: CATSNSGLQQYF. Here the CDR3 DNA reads TGTGCCACCAGCAACTCAGGATTACAGCAGTATTTT. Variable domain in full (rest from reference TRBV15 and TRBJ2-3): DAMVIQNPRYQVTQFGKPVTLSCSQTLNHNVMYWYQQKSSQAPKLLFHYYDKDFNNEADTPDNFQSRRPNTSFCFLDIRSPGLGDTAMYLCATSNSGLQQYFGPGTRLTVL.

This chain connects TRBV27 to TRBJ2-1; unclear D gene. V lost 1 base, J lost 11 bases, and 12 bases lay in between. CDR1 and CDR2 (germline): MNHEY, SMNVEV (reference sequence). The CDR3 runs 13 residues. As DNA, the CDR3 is TGTGCCAGCAGTTTATGGCCTGGGGAACAGCAGTTCTTC. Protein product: CASSLWPGEQQFF.

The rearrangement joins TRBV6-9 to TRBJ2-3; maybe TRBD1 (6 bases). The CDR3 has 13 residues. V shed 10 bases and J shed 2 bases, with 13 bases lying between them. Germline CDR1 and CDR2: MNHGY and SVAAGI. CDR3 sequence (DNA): TGTGCCACCCGGAAGGGGGTCACAGATACGCAGTATTTT. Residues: CATRKGVTDTQYF.